Sequencing of this T cell receptor beta chain was carried out in a study of blood T cell repertoires in COVID-19. Across the study: Material from acute and convalescent COVID-19 was sourced from the United States, Italy and Spain. T cells, B-cell-depleted T cells, or PBMCs supplied cDNA or gDNA.

Here immunoSEQ multiplex PCR was the method, and the copy in TCRdb shows in-frame clones only, minus some. The table shows 200,000 to 250,000 clones, with 85% to 90% occurring only once. The germline V and J ends were trimmed by 4 bases and 9 bases, with 15 bases remaining between them. Germline lookup yields CDR1 LGHNA and CDR2 YSLEER. The CDR3 runs 13 residues. The material sequenced was peripheral blood. The TCR originated in a woman in her 70s with active or convalescent COVID-19. The chain combines TRBV4-3 with TRBJ2-5, with D possibly being TRBD2 (5 bases). The CDR3 nucleotides read TGCGCCAGCAGCCCGACCCTACTAGGCTCCCAGTACTTC. Its translation: CASSPTLLGSQYF.